The 10 T cell receptor beta chains reported below all come from one sample, sequenced in a study of beta chain features in type 1 diabetes. Reverse transcribing all isolated RNA meant expressed TCRB transcripts were sequenced. Profiled with immunoSEQ multiplex PCR; TCRdb holds only in-frame clones, not every one. The data hold about 700,000 clones, with roughly 13% observed a single time. No antigen has been identified for these receptors. Whole-study results and caveats: Type 1 diabetes patients had TCRB CDR3s that were shorter (moderately but significantly so) in all four CD4+ subsets.

The material sequenced was naive CD4+ T cells from blood. These receptors originate from a man younger than 35 with type 1 diabetes.

The chain couples TRBV4-1 to TRBJ1-5; tentatively, D is TRBD1 (6 bases). CDR1 MGHRA and CDR2 YSYEKL come from the germline V gene. This CDR3 spans 16 amino acids. V was cut by 3 bases and J by 2 bases, with 14 bases left in between. The CDR3 nucleotides are TGCGCCAGCAGCCAGGTCGTGGGGGGCGGCAATCAGCCCCAGCATTTT. Translated, it gives CASSQVVGGGNQPQHF.

The chain uses TRBV5-1 and TRBJ2-1, with TRBD1 identical over 8 bases. The germline V gene has CDR1 SGHRS and CDR2 YFSETQ. Trimming cost V 5 bases and J 4 bases; bases outside gene matches: 14. The CDR3 length is 17 residues. The CDR3 sequence: CASRNFAGTGKYNEQFF. CDR3 in DNA: TGCGCCAGCAGGAATTTTGCCGGGACAGGTAAATACAATGAGCAGTTCTTC.

The sample holds a few counts of this clone. The rearrangement links TRBV5-6 to TRBJ1-2, with D possibly being TRBD1 (6 bases). Trimming took 5 bases from V and 5 from J, leaving 19 bases between them. CDR3 length: 15 amino acids. Germline V gene data show CDR1 as SGHDT and CDR2 as YYEEEE. The CDR3 coding sequence is TGTGCCAGCAGGTCACGGGGGCCAGCAGTATATGGCTACACCTTC. It yields the protein CASRSRGPAVYGYTF. Using reference TRBV5-6 and TRBJ1-2 for the parts outside the CDR3, the full variable domain is DAGVTQSPTHLIKTRGQQVTLRCSPKSGHDTVSWYQQALGQGPQFIFQYYEEEERQRGNFPDRFSGHQFPNYSSELNVNALLLGDSALYLCASRSRGPAVYGYTFGSGTRLTVV.

The V and J genes are TRBV29-1 and TRBJ1-1, with TRBD1 matching 7 bases. The length of the CDR3 is 15 residues. After removal of 3 bases from V and 4 bases from J, the junction contained 11 bases not matched to a gene. The germline CDR1 and CDR2 sequences are SQVTM and ANQGSEA. CDR3 sequence: CSVEIRGRAGTEAFF. The CDR3 nucleotides read TGCAGCGTTGAGATAAGGGGGCGAGCGGGCACTGAAGCTTTCTTT.

V and J are TRBV18 and TRBJ2-2; 9 positions match TRBD1. CDR1 KGHSH and CDR2 LQKENI come from the germline V gene. There are 14 residues in the CDR3. V lost 5 bases, J lost 3 bases, and 1 base stayed unmatched. CDR3 DNA sequence: TGTGCCAGCTCAAGGACAGGGGACACCGGGGAGCTGTTTTTT. Protein sequence: CASSRTGDTGELFF.

The rearrangement uses TRBV19 and TRBJ2-1; tentatively, D is TRBD2 (6 bases). Trimming pared 5 bases from V and 0 bases from J, leaving 11 bases between. The germline CDR1 and CDR2 sequences are LNHDA and SQIVND (reference sequence). The length of the CDR3 is 15 residues. The CDR3 is CASSPRGISYNEQFF. Written as DNA, the CDR3 is TGTGCCAGTAGTCCCCGGGGGATCTCCTACAATGAGCAGTTCTTC. Complete variable domain (other parts from reference TRBV19 and TRBJ2-1): DGGITQSPKYLFRKEGQNVTLSCEQNLNHDAMYWYRQDPGQGLRLIYYSQIVNDFQKGDIAEGYSVSREKKESFPLTVTSAQKNPTAFYLCASSPRGISYNEQFFGPGTRLTVL.

This clone was counted a few times. The V and J genes are TRBV6-6 and TRBJ2-5; 9 positions agree with TRBD1. Trimming took 3 bases from V and 2 from J; bases not matched to a gene: 7. Germline CDR1 is MNHNY and CDR2 is SVGAGI (reference sequence). This CDR3 has 16 residues. The CDR3 spells CASSYRGTGSQETQYF. In nucleotides, the CDR3 is TGTGCCAGCAGTTATCGCGGGACAGGGTCACAAGAGACCCAGTACTTC.

J is TRBJ2-7 and V is TRBV6-5; perhaps TRBD2 as D (6 bases). CDR3 size: 13 residues. Germline-derived CDR1 and CDR2 are MNHEY and SVGAGI. V was cut by 6 bases and J by 4 bases, with 13 bases left in between. The CDR3 reads CASSRGTFYEQYF. DNA for the CDR3: TGTGCCAGCAGCCGAGGGACTTTTTACGAGCAGTACTTC.

This clone was picked up a small number of times. This sequence joins TRBV29-1 and TRBJ2-7, with unresolved D. V lost 4 bases, J lost 7 bases, and 14 bases lay in between. From germline, CDR1 is SQVTM and CDR2 ANQGSEA. This CDR3 has 12 amino acids. The CDR3 nucleotides are TGCAGCGTTGGGAGACAAGTAAGGGAGCAGTACTTC. Protein product: CSVGRQVREQYF.

The table lists this clone with a few counts. This sample includes further DNA sequences coding for the same CDR3. V is TRBV19 and J is TRBJ2-1; D unresolved. The CDR3 runs to 11 residues. V gave up 8 bases and J gave up 4 bases, with 6 bases separating them. Germline CDR1 and CDR2: LNHDA and SQIVND (reference sequence). CDR3 in DNA: TGTGCCAGTTCCCGATACAATGAGCAGTTCTTC. This gives the protein CASSRYNEQFF.